This T cell receptor (beta chain) was recovered during a study of cytomegalovirus exposure and HLA in healthy donors. Broader study findings: According to a later analysis, donors in an Asian-associated ancestry cluster reportedly had fewer N-insertions than the roughly 640-donor mean.

Germline V gene sequence: CDR1 SEHNR, CDR2 FQNEAQ (reference sequence). The ends lost 7 bases at V and 4 bases at J; junction bases unmatched: 8. The CDR3 loop spans 15 amino acids. Points on this clone: The antigen is not known.

60 Vbeta and 13 Jbeta primers were used in PCR. The protocol was immunoSEQ multiplex PCR, while the TCRdb copy is restricted to in-frame clones and leaves out a portion. The data show around 61,000 clones, with around 62% seen just once and about 17% held by the top ten. This sequence joins TRBV7-9 and TRBJ2-1; 9 bases are shared with TRBD1. The specimen was PBMCs. The sequence derives from a middle-aged man in good health and CMV-seropositive. In nucleotides, the CDR3 is TGTGCCAGCAATATACAGGGGGCCGGGTACAATGAGCAGTTCTTC. Translating gives CASNIQGAGYNEQFF.